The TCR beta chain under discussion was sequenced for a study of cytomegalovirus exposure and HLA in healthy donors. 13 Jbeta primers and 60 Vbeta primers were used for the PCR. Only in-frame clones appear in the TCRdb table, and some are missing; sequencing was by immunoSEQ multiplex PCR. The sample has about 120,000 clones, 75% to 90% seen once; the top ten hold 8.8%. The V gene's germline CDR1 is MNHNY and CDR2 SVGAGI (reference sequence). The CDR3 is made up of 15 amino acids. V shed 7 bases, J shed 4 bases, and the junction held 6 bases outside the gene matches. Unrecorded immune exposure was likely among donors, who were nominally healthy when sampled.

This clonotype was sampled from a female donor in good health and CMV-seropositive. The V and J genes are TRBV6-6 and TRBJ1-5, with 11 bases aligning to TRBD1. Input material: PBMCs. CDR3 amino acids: CASTPGTGGNQPQHF. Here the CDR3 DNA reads TGTGCCAGCACCCCCGGGACAGGGGGGAATCAGCCCCAGCATTTT.